Below are 24 T cell receptor beta chains sequenced from a single sample in a study of blood T cell repertoires in COVID-19. Repertoires were generated with immunoSEQ multiplex PCR, while TCRdb's copy carries only in-frame clones and drops some. The sample contains 200,000 to 300,000 clones, around four fifths of which appear only once. The sequenced sample consisted of peripheral blood. These receptors originate from a man over 45 with acute or convalescent COVID-19.

The chain carries TRBV6-5 and TRBJ1-5; no firm D call. The germline V and J ends were trimmed by 6 bases and 3 bases, with 9 bases remaining between them. CDR3 length equals 13 residues. Germline V gene sequence: CDR1 MNHEY, CDR2 SVGAGI. The CDR3 is CASSTQDNQPQHF. DNA for the CDR3: TGTGCCAGCAGCACTCAGGACAATCAGCCCCAGCATTTT.

The chain combines TRBV5-4 with TRBJ1-4, with no clear D. V gave up 4 bases and J gave up 2 bases, with 12 bases separating them. The CDR3 is 15 amino acids. Germline V gives CDR1 SGHNT, CDR2 YYREEE (reference sequence). CDR3 in DNA: TGTGCCAGCAGCGACCCGACGGGTACTAATGAAAAACTGTTTTTT. This gives the protein CASSDPTGTNEKLFF.

This clone has just one count. The chain joins TRBV6-5 to TRBJ1-5; 9 bases are shared with TRBD1. The CDR3 runs to 15 residues. Germline V lookup: CDR1 MNHEY, CDR2 SVGAGI. V lost 6 bases and J lost 3; bases outside the gene matches: 6. The CDR3 sequence: CASRDGQGLNQPQHF. The CDR3 region has the DNA TGTGCCAGCAGGGACGGACAGGGGCTCAATCAGCCCCAGCATTTT.

The genes are TRBV28 and TRBJ2-7, with TRBD1 as a possible D gene (6 bases). V lost 6 bases and J lost 0, with 21 bases in between. CDR3 length: 17 amino acids. Germline V gene sequence: CDR1 MDHEN, CDR2 SYDVKM. For the CDR3, the DNA is TGTGCCAGCAGCCCTTCCTTAGGGGGAGTGTTCTCCTACGAGCAGTACTTC. Its protein product is CASSPSLGGVFSYEQYF. The whole variable domain, remainder taken from reference TRBV28 and TRBJ2-7, is DVKVTQSSRYLVKRTGEKVFLECVQDMDHENMFWYRQDPGLGLRLIYFSYDVKMKEKGDIPEGYSVSREKKERFSLILESASTNQTSMYLCASSPSLGGVFSYEQYFGPGTRLTVT.

The CDR3 DNA sequence: TGTGCCACCAGCAGAGTTTTCGGCGGTACCTCTGGAAACACCATATATTTT. Its translation: CATSRVFGGTSGNTIYF. The gene calls are TRBV15 and TRBJ1-3; D remains unclear. The CDR3 totals 17 residues. CDR1 is LNHNV and CDR2 is YYDKDF in the germline V gene (reference sequence). V was clipped by 1 base and J by 0 bases, with 13 bases between them.

This clone was picked up one time. V gene TRBV6-5 combines with J gene TRBJ2-1, with D possibly TRBD1 on 6 matching bases. The germline V gene encodes CDR1 MNHEY and CDR2 SVGAGI. V lost 6 bases, J lost 4 bases, and 13 bases lay in between. CDR3 length: 14 amino acids. Here the CDR3 reads CASSLRQVYNEQFF. The CDR3 nucleotides are TGTGCCAGCAGCTTGCGACAGGTTTACAATGAGCAGTTCTTC.

The V gene is TRBV10-3, the J gene TRBJ2-7, with D possibly TRBD2 on 5 matching bases. Trimming took off 4 bases at V and 0 bases at J, with 10 bases between the two ends. The CDR3 is made up of 14 amino acids. Looked up from germline, CDR1 is ENHRY and CDR2 is SYGVKD. The CDR3 here is CAISGGPLSYEQYF. The CDR3 bases are TGTGCCATCAGTGGAGGGCCCCTCTCCTACGAGCAGTACTTC.

Only a few counts were recorded for this clone. The rearrangement links TRBV5-1 to TRBJ2-7; tentative D call: TRBD1 (6 bases). The CDR3 consists of 13 residues. With 4 bases removed from V and 3 bases from J, the gap between germline ends came to 11 bases. CDR1 and CDR2 from the germline V gene are SGHRS and YFSETQ. DNA for the CDR3: TGCGCCAGCAGCAAACTGACAGGCTACGAGCAGTACTTC. It codes for CASSKLTGYEQYF.

The CDR3 reads CASSPILDRVSGYTF. The CDR3 region has the DNA TGTGCCAGCAGCCCCATATTAGACAGGGTGTCGGGCTACACCTTC. The chain links TRBV11-2 to TRBJ1-2, with 7 bases matching TRBD1. V lost 5 bases to trimming and J lost 8 bases; unmatched junction nucleotides: 14. Looked up from germline, CDR1 is SGHAT and CDR2 is FQNNGV. The CDR3 spans 15 residues.

The rearrangement links TRBV7-9 to TRBJ1-1; 7 positions match TRBD1. The trim removed 5 bases at V and 5 bases at J, leaving 5 bases unmatched. The CDR3 consists of 13 residues. The germline gives CDR1 SEHNR, CDR2 FQNEAQ (reference sequence). The CDR3 reads CASSLIQGTEAFF. DNA for the CDR3: TGTGCCAGCAGCCTAATACAGGGGACTGAAGCTTTCTTT.

The V gene is TRBV29-1, the J gene TRBJ2-1, with 9 bases that match TRBD2. The V gene's germline CDR1 is SQVTM and CDR2 ANQGSEA. J lost 2 bases, V lost 1 base, and 3 bases had no gene match. The CDR3 contains 15 residues. The CDR3 DNA reads as TGCAGCGTTGAAGCACTAGCGGGCCCCTACAATGAGCAGTTCTTC. Translation: CSVEALAGPYNEQFF.

Details on this clone: In the same sample, other DNA sequences code for this CDR3. The CDR3 DNA is TGTGCCTGGAGTGTCACCGGGGGGGCAGATACGCAGTATTTT. It is translated as CAWSVTGGADTQYF. The chain couples TRBV30 to TRBJ2-3; TRBD2 matches 8 bases. CDR1 is GTSNPN and CDR2 is SVGIG in the germline V gene (reference sequence). The CDR3 has 14 residues. With 0 bases clipped from V and 4 bases from J, the junction kept 3 bases outside the gene matches.

The V and J genes are TRBV4-1 and TRBJ1-2, with TRBD1 identical over 7 bases. The CDR3 totals 15 residues. The V segment lost 0 bases and the J segment 6 bases; nucleotides outside the gene matches: 7. CDR1 is MGHRA and CDR2 is YSYEKL in the germline V gene. The CDR3 spells CASSQDIGRGNGYTF. The CDR3 DNA reads as TGCGCCAGCAGCCAAGATATTGGCAGGGGGAATGGCTACACCTTC.

The chain has TRBV4-2 and TRBJ2-2; 8 bases map to TRBD2. The ends lost 6 bases at V and 4 bases at J; junction bases unmatched: 4. This CDR3 region has 14 residues. Germline V gene data show CDR1 as LGHNA and CDR2 as YNFKEQ. The CDR3 spells CASRREGSTGELFF. In DNA, the CDR3 is TGTGCCAGCAGACGGGAGGGTAGCACCGGGGAGCTGTTTTTT.

The J gene is TRBJ1-5, the V gene TRBV24-1, with D possibly being TRBD1 (5 bases). V was trimmed by 5 bases and J by 3 bases, leaving 16 bases between them. Germline V gives CDR1 KGHDR, CDR2 SFDVKD. This CDR3 has 16 residues. Here the CDR3 reads CATSARGRANNQPQHF. CDR3 DNA: TGTGCCACCAGTGCTAGGGGCAGGGCGAACAATCAGCCCCAGCATTTT.

The gene calls are TRBV5-6 and TRBJ1-5, with 9 bases identical to TRBD1. The CDR3 has 13 residues. J was trimmed by 6 bases and V by 4 bases; bases with no gene match: 2. Germline V lookup: CDR1 SGHDT, CDR2 YYEEEE. The CDR3 region has the DNA TGTGCCAGCAGCAGGGACAGGGCTCAGCCCCAGCATTTT. Translated: CASSRDRAQPQHF. Full variable domain (outside the CDR3, taken from reference TRBV5-6 and TRBJ1-5): DAGVTQSPTHLIKTRGQQVTLRCSPKSGHDTVSWYQQALGQGPQFIFQYYEEEERQRGNFPDRFSGHQFPNYSSELNVNALLLGDSALYLCASSRDRAQPQHFGDGTRLSIL.

The gene calls are TRBV28 and TRBJ1-6, with TRBD1 identical over 7 bases. V was clipped by 8 bases and J by 7 bases; unmatched bases: 2. This CDR3 spans 12 amino acids. Germline CDR1 is MDHEN and CDR2 is SYDVKM. DNA of the CDR3: TGTGCCAGCGGGACAGTCAATTCACCCCTCCACTTT. Its translation is CASGTVNSPLHF.

The chain recombines TRBV28 with TRBJ1-2; TRBD1 aligns across 9 bases. Germline assignment: CDR1 MDHEN and CDR2 SYDVKM. J gave up 5 bases and V 9 bases, and 7 bases lay outside the gene matches. CDR3 length equals 13 residues. The CDR3 sequence: CASWSGTGYGYTF. CDR3 coding DNA: TGTGCCAGTTGGTCCGGGACAGGGTATGGCTACACCTTC.

For the CDR3, the DNA is TGTGCCAGCAGCTTAGTAGGACAGGGGGTCGGAGGAAACACCATATATTTT. Encoded protein: CASSLVGQGVGGNTIYF. This chain links TRBV7-9 with TRBJ1-3; TRBD1 aligns across 10 bases. This CDR3 is 17 amino acids long. Germline V gives CDR1 SEHNR, CDR2 FQNEAQ (reference sequence). The V segment lost 1 base and the J segment 4 bases; nucleotides outside the gene matches: 7.

V gene TRBV5-1 combines with J gene TRBJ2-2; D remains ambiguous. Trimming cost V 0 bases and J 10 bases, with 4 bases left between them. CDR1 and CDR2 (germline): SGHRS, YFSETQ. The length of the CDR3 is 11 residues. CDR3: CASSLAEELFF. CDR3 in DNA: TGCGCCAGCAGCTTGGCAGAGGAGCTGTTTTTT.

This clone was counted only a few times. The CDR3 DNA reads TGTGCCAGCCATTCGAGTCGGGGCAATCAGCCCCAGCATTTT. It is translated as CASHSSRGNQPQHF. J is TRBJ1-5 and V is TRBV6-5; D uncertain. The CDR3 contains 14 residues. Trimming cost V 8 bases and J 2 bases, with 13 bases left between them. The germline V gene encodes CDR1 MNHEY and CDR2 SVGAGI.

The V gene is TRBV11-2, the J gene TRBJ2-2, with 9 bases aligning to TRBD2. The CDR3 loop spans 15 amino acids. From germline, CDR1 is SGHAT and CDR2 FQNNGV. The V and J ends lost 5 bases and 6 bases, in that order; junction bases with no gene match: 7. CDR3 DNA: TGTGCCAGCAGCGGGGGGGGCGGGGGGGCCGGGGAGCTGTTTTTT. Its protein is CASSGGGGGAGELFF.

The chain employs TRBV10-3 and TRBJ1-4; the match to TRBD1 covers 7 bases. The CDR3 spans 14 residues. The V gene end was trimmed by 4 bases and the J gene end by 7 bases; junction bases not matched to a gene: 6. Germline CDR1 ENHRY, CDR2 SYGVKD. CDR3 sequence: CAISVDRAGEKLFF. CDR3 nucleotide sequence: TGTGCCATCAGTGTCGACAGGGCAGGTGAAAAACTGTTTTTT.

This sequence joins TRBV3-1 (or the pseudogene TRBV3-2) and TRBJ1-2; the D is unclear. Germline values: CDR1 LGHDT, CDR2 YNNKEL (reference sequence). With 1 base removed from V and 12 bases from J, the gap between germline ends came to 15 bases. The CDR3 spans 13 residues. The chain's CDR3 is CASSQGSSLSHTF. The CDR3 DNA is TGTGCCAGCAGCCAAGGGAGTAGCCTGTCCCACACCTTC.